The clone carrying this T cell receptor beta chain was recorded a few times. These data originate in a study of blood T cells in healthy people across ages. Study summary: With template switching, about one barcoded beta molecule was captured per two T cells.

The authors ran a second PCR of 7 to 11 cycles using a sample-barcoded 5' primer and a J-beta primer mix. Paired-end reads containing CDR3 totaled no fewer than 3 million for each sample. In TCRdb, the 5' RACE reads were re-called with MiXCR into one record per CDR3 protein. This sample has 800,000 to 1,300,000 distinct CDR3 sequences, with about 23% found just once. The same data also contributed to another study, on T cells of mothers and their children.

The source is a girl aged 2-10 years in good health. Sequenced: blood.

The CDR3 loop is CASGFWGQETQYF. In DNA form, the CDR3 reads TGTGCTAGTGGTTTTTGGGGTCAAGAGACCCAGTACTTC. The genes are TRBV12-5 and TRBJ2-5; no firm D call. The CDR3 is 13 residues long. Germline CDR1 is LGHNT and CDR2 is FRNRAP. V was pared by 3 bases and J by 2 bases, with 7 bases between.